This T cell receptor beta chain was sequenced during a study of cytomegalovirus exposure and HLA in healthy donors. The PCR made use of 60 Vbeta and 13 Jbeta primers. Here immunoSEQ multiplex PCR was the method, and the copy in TCRdb shows in-frame clones only, minus some. The sample has roughly 180,000 clones; 70% to 75% are singletons. The CDR3 runs to 16 residues. The germline gives CDR1 SEHNR, CDR2 FQNEAQ (reference sequence). This clone was seen a handful of times. One end of the junction fails to match germline, which may point to a read error. The sample was PBMCs. The chain couples TRBV7-9 to TRBJ1-1; D is perhaps TRBD1 (5 bases). This TCR derives from a male donor in good health and CMV-seronegative. CDR3 residues: CSSSQTGPREGTEAFF. Written as DNA, the CDR3 is TGTTCCAGCAGTCAAACGGGCCCCCGGGAGGGGACTGAAGCTTTCTTT. Full variable domain (missing parts from reference TRBV7-9 and TRBJ1-1): DTGVSQNPRHKITKRGQNVTFRCDPISEHNRLYWYRQTLGQGPEFLTYFQNEAQLEKSRLLSDRFSAERPKGSFSTLEIQRTEQGDSAMYLCSSSQTGPREGTEAFFGQGTRLTVV.